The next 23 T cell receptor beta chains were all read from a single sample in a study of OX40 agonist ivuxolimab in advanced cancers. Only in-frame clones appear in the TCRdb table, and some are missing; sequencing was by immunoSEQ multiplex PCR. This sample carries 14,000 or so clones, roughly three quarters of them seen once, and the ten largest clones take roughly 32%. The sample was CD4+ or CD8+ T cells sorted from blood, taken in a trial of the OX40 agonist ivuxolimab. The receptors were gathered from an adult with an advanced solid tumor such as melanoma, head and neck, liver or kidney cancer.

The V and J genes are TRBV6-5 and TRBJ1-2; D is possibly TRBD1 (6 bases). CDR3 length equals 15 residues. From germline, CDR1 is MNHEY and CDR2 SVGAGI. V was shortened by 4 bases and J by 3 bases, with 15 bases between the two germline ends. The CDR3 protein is CASSFTRDTYYGYTF. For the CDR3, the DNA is TGTGCCAGCAGTTTCACACGGGACACCTACTATGGCTACACCTTC.

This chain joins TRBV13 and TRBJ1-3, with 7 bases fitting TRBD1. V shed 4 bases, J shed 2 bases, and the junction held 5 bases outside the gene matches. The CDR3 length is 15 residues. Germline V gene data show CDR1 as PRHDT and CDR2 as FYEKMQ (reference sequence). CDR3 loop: CASSSAGTAGNTIYF. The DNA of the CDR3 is TGTGCCAGCAGCTCCGCCGGGACAGCTGGAAACACCATATATTTT.

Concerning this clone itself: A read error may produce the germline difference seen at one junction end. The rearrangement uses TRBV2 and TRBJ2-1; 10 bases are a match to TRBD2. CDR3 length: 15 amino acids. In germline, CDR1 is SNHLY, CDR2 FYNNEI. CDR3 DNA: TGTGCCAGCAGTGAAGAGCTCTCCTCTAGCGGGGGATGGGTCTTC. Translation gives CASSEELSSSGGWVF.

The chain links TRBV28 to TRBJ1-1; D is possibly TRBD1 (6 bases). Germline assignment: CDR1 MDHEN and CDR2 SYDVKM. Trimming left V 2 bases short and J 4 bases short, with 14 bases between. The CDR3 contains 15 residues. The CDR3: CASSLTGLFGTEAFF. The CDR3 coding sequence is TGTGCCAGCAGTTTAACAGGGCTATTCGGCACTGAAGCTTTCTTT.

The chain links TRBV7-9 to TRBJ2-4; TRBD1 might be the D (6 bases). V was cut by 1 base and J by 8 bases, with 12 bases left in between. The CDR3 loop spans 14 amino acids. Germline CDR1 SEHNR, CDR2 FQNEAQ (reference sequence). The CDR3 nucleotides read TGTGCCAGCAGCTTAGGACAGGATGTCGACATTCAGTACTTC. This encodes CASSLGQDVDIQYF.

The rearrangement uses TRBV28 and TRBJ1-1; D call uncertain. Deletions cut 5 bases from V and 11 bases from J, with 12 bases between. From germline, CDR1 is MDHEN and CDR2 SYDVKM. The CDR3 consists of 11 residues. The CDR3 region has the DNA TGTGCCAGCAGTAATTGGATCGGTGCTTTCTTT. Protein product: CASSNWIGAFF.

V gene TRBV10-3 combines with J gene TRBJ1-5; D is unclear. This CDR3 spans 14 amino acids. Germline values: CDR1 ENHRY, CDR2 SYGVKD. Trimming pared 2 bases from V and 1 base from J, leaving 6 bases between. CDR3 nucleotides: TGTGCCATCAGTGAGGCCGCAAGCAATCAGCCCCAGCATTTT. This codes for CAISEAASNQPQHF.

The CDR3 DNA reads TGTGCCATCAGTGAGTCAATAAACGAGCAGTACTTC. Encoded protein: CAISESINEQYF. The chain couples TRBV10-3 to TRBJ2-7; no clear D gene. Looked up from germline, CDR1 is ENHRY and CDR2 is SYGVKD. CDR3 length: 12 residues. Trimming took off 0 bases at V and 5 bases at J, with 5 bases between the two ends.

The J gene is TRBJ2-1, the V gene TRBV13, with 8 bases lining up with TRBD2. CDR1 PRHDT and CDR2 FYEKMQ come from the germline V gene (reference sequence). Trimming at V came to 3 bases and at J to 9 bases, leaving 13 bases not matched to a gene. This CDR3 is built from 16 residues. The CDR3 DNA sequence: TGTGCCAGCAGCTTGCCCACGGGAGGGCCGTTGGGTGAGCAGTTCTTC. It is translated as CASSLPTGGPLGEQFF.

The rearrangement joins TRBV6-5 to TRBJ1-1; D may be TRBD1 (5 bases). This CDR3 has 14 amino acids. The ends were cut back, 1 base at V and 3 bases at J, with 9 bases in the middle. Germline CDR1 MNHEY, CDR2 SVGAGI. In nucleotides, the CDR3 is TGTGCCAGCAGTTACTTGGAAGGGGACACTGAAGCTTTCTTT. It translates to CASSYLEGDTEAFF.

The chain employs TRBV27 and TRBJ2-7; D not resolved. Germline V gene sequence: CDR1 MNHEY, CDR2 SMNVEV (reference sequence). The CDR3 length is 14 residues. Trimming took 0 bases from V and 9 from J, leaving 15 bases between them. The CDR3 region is CASSLSVGFHRQYF. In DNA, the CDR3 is TGTGCCAGCAGTTTATCTGTAGGCTTCCATAGGCAGTACTTC.

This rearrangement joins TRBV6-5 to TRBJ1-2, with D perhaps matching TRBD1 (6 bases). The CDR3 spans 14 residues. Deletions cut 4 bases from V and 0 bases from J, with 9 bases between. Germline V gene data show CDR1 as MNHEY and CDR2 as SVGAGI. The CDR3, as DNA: TGTGCCAGCAGTTCCGACAGGACTAACTATGGCTACACCTTC. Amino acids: CASSSDRTNYGYTF.

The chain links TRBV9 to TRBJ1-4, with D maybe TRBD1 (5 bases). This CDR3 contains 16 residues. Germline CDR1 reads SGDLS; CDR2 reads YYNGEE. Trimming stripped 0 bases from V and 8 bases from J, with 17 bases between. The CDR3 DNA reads TGTGCCAGCAGCGTAGGCTGGGGCCAACGGGGGGAAAAACTGTTTTTT. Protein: CASSVGWGQRGEKLFF.

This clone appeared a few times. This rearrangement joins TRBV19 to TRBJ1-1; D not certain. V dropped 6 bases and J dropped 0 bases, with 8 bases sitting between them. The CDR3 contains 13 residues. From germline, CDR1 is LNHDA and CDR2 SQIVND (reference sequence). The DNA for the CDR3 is TGTGCCAGTAGGGGCAGCATGAACACTGAAGCTTTCTTT. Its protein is CASRGSMNTEAFF.

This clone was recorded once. The CDR3, as DNA: TGTGCCAGCAGTTACGGACAGAACACTGAAGCTTTCTTT. It translates to CASSYGQNTEAFF. The J gene is TRBJ1-1, the V gene TRBV6-5, with TRBD1 as a possible D gene (5 bases). CDR3 length equals 13 residues. Trimming removed 2 bases at V and 1 base at J, with 5 bases between. Looked up from germline, CDR1 is MNHEY and CDR2 is SVGAGI.

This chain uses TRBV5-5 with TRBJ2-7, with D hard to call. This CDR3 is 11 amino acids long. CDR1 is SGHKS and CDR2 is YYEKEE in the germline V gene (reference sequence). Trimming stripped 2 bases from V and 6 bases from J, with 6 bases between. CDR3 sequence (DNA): TGTGCCAGCAGCTTTGTAAGCGAGCAGTACTTC. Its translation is CASSFVSEQYF.

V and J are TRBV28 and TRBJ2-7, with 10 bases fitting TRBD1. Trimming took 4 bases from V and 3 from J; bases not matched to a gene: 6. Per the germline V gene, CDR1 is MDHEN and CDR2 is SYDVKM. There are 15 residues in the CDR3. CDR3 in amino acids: CASSSTGQGFYEQYF. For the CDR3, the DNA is TGTGCCAGCAGTTCAACGGGACAGGGGTTCTACGAGCAGTACTTC.

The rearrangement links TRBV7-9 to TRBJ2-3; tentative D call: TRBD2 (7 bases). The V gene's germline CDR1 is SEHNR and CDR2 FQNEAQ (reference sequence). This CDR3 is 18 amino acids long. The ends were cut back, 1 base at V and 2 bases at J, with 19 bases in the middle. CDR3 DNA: TGTGCCAGCAGCTTAGTCTTCGGTGCGGGGGCTAACACAGATACGCAGTATTTT. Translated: CASSLVFGAGANTDTQYF.

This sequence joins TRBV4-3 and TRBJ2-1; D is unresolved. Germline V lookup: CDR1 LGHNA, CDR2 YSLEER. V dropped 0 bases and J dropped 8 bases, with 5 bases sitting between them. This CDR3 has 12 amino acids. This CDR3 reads CASSQDAHEQFF. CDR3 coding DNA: TGCGCCAGCAGCCAAGACGCCCATGAGCAGTTCTTC.

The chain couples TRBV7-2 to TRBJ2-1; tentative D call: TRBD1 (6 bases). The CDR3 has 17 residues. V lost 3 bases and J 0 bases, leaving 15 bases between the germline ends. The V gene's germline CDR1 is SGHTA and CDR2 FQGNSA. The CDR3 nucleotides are TGTGCCAGCAGCTTGGGGGCAGGGCAGAGCTCCTACAATGAGCAGTTCTTC. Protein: CASSLGAGQSSYNEQFF.

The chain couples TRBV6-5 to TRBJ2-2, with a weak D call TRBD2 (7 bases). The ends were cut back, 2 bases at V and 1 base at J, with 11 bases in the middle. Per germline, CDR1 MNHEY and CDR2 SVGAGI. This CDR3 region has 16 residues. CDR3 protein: CASSYGGAMNTGELFF. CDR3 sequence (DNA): TGTGCCAGCAGTTACGGGGGGGCAATGAACACCGGGGAGCTGTTTTTT.

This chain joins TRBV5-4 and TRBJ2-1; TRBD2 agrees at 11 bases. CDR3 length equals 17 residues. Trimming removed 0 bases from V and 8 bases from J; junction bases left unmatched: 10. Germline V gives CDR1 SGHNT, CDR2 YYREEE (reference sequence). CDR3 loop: CASSLEAGTSGRDEQFF. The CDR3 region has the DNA TGTGCCAGCAGCTTGGAGGCAGGGACTAGCGGACGGGATGAGCAGTTCTTC.

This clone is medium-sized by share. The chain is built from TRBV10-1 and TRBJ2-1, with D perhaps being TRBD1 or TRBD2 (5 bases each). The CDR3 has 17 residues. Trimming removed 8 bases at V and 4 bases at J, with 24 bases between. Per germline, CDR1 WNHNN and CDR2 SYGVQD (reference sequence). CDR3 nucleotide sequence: TGCGCCAGCGCCGCAGCCGAGGTAGTAGAGGGGTACAATGAGCAGTTCTTC. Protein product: CASAAAEVVEGYNEQFF.